This is a list of T cell receptor beta chains from one sample in a study of shared clonotypes between healthy human individuals. Sequenced by immunoSEQ multiplex PCR; TCRdb stores in-frame clones only, minus some. The sample consists of about 1.1 million clones, approximately 78% of them appearing once. Source material: memory CD4+ T cells from PBMCs. These receptors came from a man younger than 35 in good health. Some clones in this sample may be carry-over from other donors' samples. CDR3s include the opening cysteine and the closing phenylalanine or tryptophan. A D gene is named only where the DNA matches it firmly. Rows give clone size only sometimes, using once, few, many, or a class for an expanded clone.

d_call: -; v_call: TRBV28; j_call: TRBJ2-2; clone_size: -; cdr3_aa: CASSLQYGELFF; cdr3_nt: TGTGCCAGCAGTCTACAGTATGGGGAGCTGTTTTTT
d_call: -; v_call: TRBV7-9; j_call: TRBJ1-2; clone_size: -; cdr3_aa: CASSLMLGPTNYGYTF; cdr3_nt: TGTGCCAGCAGCTTAATGCTAGGCCCAACTAACTATGGCTACACCTTC
d_call: TRBD2; v_call: TRBV18; j_call: TRBJ2-5; clone_size: once; cdr3_aa: CASSKPGGETQYF; cdr3_nt: TGTGCCAGCTCGAAGCCGGGAGGAGAGACCCAGTACTTC
d_call: TRBD1; v_call: TRBV28; j_call: TRBJ1-5; clone_size: -; cdr3_aa: CASSLPWGDRVFGLGQPQHF; cdr3_nt: TGTGCCAGCAGTTTACCATGGGGAGACAGGGTTTTTGGTTTAGGTCAGCCCCAGCATTTT
d_call: TRBD2; v_call: TRBV6-5; j_call: TRBJ2-7; clone_size: once; cdr3_aa: CASSYSSLAGSYEQYF; cdr3_nt: TGTGCCAGCAGTTACTCGAGCCTAGCGGGGTCCTACGAGCAGTACTTC
d_call: -; v_call: TRBV7-9; j_call: TRBJ1-3; clone_size: few; cdr3_aa: CASSPLDTIYF; cdr3_nt: TGTGCCAGCAGCCCGCTAGACACCATATATTTT
d_call: -; v_call: TRBV5-1; j_call: TRBJ2-3; clone_size: few; cdr3_aa: CASSTGTVTDTQYF; cdr3_nt: TGCGCCAGCAGCACCGGGACTGTCACAGATACGCAGTATTTT
d_call: -; v_call: TRBV6-6; j_call: TRBJ1-3; clone_size: many; cdr3_aa: CASSGRSQGNTIYF; cdr3_nt: TGTGCCAGCAGCGGGAGGTCGCAAGGAAACACCATATATTTT
d_call: TRBD1; v_call: TRBV5-1; j_call: TRBJ2-2; clone_size: many; cdr3_aa: CASSPPGQANTGELFF; cdr3_nt: TGCGCCAGCAGCCCTCCTGGACAGGCGAACACCGGGGAGCTGTTTTTT
d_call: -; v_call: TRBV10-3; j_call: TRBJ2-5; clone_size: -; cdr3_aa: CAISESAVSNSQYF; cdr3_nt: TGTGCCATCAGTGAGTCGGCAGTGAGCAATTCCCAGTACTTC
d_call: -; v_call: TRBV5-1; j_call: TRBJ1-1; clone_size: -; cdr3_aa: CASRRGLMNTEAFF; cdr3_nt: TGCGCCAGCAGAAGGGGCCTCATGAACACTGAAGCTTTCTTT
d_call: -; v_call: TRBV10-3; j_call: TRBJ2-7; clone_size: -; cdr3_aa: CAISQLGEQYF; cdr3_nt: TGTGCCATCAGCCAACTAGGGGAGCAGTACTTC
d_call: -; v_call: TRBV7-3; j_call: TRBJ1-1; clone_size: -; cdr3_aa: CASSTARTTEAFF; cdr3_nt: TGTGCCAGCAGCACCGCCAGGACCACTGAAGCTTTCTTT
d_call: -; v_call: TRBV6-6; j_call: TRBJ2-2; clone_size: -; cdr3_aa: CASSLKPGELFF; cdr3_nt: TGTGCCAGCAGTCTTAAGCCCGGGGAGCTGTTTTTT
d_call: -; v_call: TRBV2; j_call: TRBJ1-5; clone_size: -; cdr3_aa: CASSAGAQGPQHF; cdr3_nt: TGTGCCAGCAGTGCAGGGGCCCAAGGGCCCCAGCATTTT
d_call: -; v_call: TRBV4-1; j_call: TRBJ1-2; clone_size: once; cdr3_aa: CASSQVGTSNYGYTF; cdr3_nt: TGCGCCAGCAGCCAAGTAGGAACATCAAACTATGGCTACACCTTC
d_call: -; v_call: TRBV30; j_call: TRBJ2-2; clone_size: -; cdr3_aa: CAWNPDANTGELFF; cdr3_nt: TGTGCCTGGAACCCGGACGCCAACACCGGGGAGCTGTTTTTT
d_call: -; v_call: TRBV28; j_call: TRBJ1-4; clone_size: -; cdr3_aa: CASGLATNEKLFF; cdr3_nt: TGTGCCAGCGGCCTTGCAACTAATGAAAAACTGTTTTTT
d_call: -; v_call: TRBV6-5; j_call: TRBJ2-7; clone_size: -; cdr3_aa: CASSNSAGHEYF; cdr3_nt: TGTGCCAGCAGTAACTCCGCCGGCCACGAGTACTTC
d_call: TRBD2; v_call: TRBV15; j_call: TRBJ2-1; clone_size: -; cdr3_aa: CATSAALAGVRNEQFF; cdr3_nt: TGTGCCACCAGCGCAGCTTTAGCGGGAGTCAGGAATGAGCAGTTCTTC
d_call: -; v_call: TRBV30; j_call: TRBJ1-2; clone_size: -; cdr3_aa: CATSHSPNYGYTF; cdr3_nt: TGTGCGACAAGTCACTCGCCGAACTATGGCTACACCTTC
d_call: TRBD1; v_call: TRBV5-4; j_call: TRBJ2-5; clone_size: -; cdr3_aa: CASSRNGQGQETQYF; cdr3_nt: TGTGCCAGCAGCCGAAACGGACAGGGACAAGAGACCCAGTACTTC
d_call: TRBD2; v_call: TRBV18; j_call: TRBJ2-2; clone_size: -; cdr3_aa: CASSRSGSLNTGELFF; cdr3_nt: TGTGCCAGCTCACGTAGCGGGAGTTTGAACACCGGGGAGCTGTTTTTT
d_call: -; v_call: TRBV30; j_call: TRBJ1-1; clone_size: -; cdr3_aa: CAWSDDAEAFF; cdr3_nt: TGTGCCTGGAGTGACGACGCTGAAGCTTTCTTT
d_call: TRBD1; v_call: TRBV6-1; j_call: TRBJ1-2; clone_size: -; cdr3_aa: CASSSTGHGYGYTF; cdr3_nt: TGTGCCAGCAGTTCGACAGGGCATGGCTATGGCTACACCTTC